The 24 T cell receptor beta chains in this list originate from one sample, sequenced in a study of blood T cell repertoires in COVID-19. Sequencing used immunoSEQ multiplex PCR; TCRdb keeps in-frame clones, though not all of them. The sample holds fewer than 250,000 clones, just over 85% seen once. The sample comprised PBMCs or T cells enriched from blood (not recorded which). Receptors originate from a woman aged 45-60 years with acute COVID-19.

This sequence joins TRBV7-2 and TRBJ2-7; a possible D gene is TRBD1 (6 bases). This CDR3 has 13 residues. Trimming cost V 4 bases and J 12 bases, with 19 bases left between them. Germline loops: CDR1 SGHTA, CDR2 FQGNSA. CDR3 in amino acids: CASSYRDNLLRYF. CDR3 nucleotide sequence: TGTGCCAGCAGCTACCGGGACAACCTTCTACGGTACTTC.

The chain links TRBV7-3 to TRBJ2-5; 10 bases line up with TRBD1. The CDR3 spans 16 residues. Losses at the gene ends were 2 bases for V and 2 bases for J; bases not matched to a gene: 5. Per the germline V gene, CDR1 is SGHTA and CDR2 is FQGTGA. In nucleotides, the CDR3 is TGTGCCAGCAGCTTAGGGGGACAGGGGCCACAAGAGACCCAGTACTTC. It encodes CASSLGGQGPQETQYF.

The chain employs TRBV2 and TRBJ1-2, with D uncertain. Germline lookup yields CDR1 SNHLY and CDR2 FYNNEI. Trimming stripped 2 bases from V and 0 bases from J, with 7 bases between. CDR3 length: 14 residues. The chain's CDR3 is CASSETGSNYGYTF. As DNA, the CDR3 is TGTGCCAGCAGTGAAACGGGGTCTAACTATGGCTACACCTTC. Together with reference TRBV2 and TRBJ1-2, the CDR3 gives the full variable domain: EPEVTQTPSHQVTQMGQEVILRCVPISNHLYFYWYRQILGQKVEFLVSFYNNEISEKSEIFDDQFSVERPDGSNFTLKIRSTKLEDSAMYFCASSETGSNYGYTFGSGTRLTVV.

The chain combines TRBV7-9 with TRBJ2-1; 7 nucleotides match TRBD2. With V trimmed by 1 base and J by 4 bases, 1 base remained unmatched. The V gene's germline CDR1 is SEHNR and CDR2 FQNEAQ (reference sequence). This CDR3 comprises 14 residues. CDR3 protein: CASSLERGYNEQFF. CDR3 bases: TGTGCCAGCAGCTTAGAGCGGGGTTACAATGAGCAGTTCTTC.

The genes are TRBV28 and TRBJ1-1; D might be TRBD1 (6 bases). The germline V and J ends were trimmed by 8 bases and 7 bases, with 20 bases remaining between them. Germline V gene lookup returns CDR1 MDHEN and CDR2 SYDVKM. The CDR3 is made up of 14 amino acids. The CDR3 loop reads CASVGAPAGYEAFF. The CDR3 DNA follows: TGTGCCAGCGTGGGGGCGCCGGCGGGTTATGAAGCTTTCTTT.

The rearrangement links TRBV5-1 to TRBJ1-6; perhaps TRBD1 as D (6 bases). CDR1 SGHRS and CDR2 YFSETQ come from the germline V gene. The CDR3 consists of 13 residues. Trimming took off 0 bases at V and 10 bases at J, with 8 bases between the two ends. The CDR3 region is CASSLEGGSPLHF. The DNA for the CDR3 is TGCGCCAGCAGCTTGGAAGGGGGATCACCCCTCCACTTT.

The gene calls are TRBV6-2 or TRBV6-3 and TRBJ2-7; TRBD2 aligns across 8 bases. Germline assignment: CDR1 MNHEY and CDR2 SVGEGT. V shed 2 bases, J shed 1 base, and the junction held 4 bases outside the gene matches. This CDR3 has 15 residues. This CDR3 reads CASSYVAGSSYEQYF. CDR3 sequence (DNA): TGTGCCAGCAGTTACGTAGCGGGATCGTCCTACGAGCAGTACTTC.

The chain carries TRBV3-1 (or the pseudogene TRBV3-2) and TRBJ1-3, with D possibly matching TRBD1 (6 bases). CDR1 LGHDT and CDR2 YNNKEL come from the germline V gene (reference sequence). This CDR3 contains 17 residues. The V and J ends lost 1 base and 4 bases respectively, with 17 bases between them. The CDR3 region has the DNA TGTGCCAGCAGCCAAGGCCCGGGGGGCACCGTCGGAAACACCATATATTTT. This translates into CASSQGPGGTVGNTIYF.

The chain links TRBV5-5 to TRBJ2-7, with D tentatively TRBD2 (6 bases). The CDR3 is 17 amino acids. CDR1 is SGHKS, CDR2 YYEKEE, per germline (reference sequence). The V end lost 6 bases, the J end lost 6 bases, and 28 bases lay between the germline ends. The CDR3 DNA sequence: TGTGCCAGCATCCGATCTCCCGGGACCCGGGGGAGGTTCGAGCAGTACTTC. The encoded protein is CASIRSPGTRGRFEQYF.

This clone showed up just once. The CDR3 DNA follows: TGTGCCAGCAGCCAAGATCGGGGGGCATACGAGCAGTACTTC. The encoded protein is CASSQDRGAYEQYF. The chain recombines TRBV3-1 (or the pseudogene TRBV3-2) with TRBJ2-7; the D gene is possibly TRBD2 (7 bases). The CDR3 covers 14 residues. Germline-derived CDR1 and CDR2 are LGHDT and YNNKEL (reference sequence). Trimming took 0 bases from V and 4 from J, leaving 10 bases between them.

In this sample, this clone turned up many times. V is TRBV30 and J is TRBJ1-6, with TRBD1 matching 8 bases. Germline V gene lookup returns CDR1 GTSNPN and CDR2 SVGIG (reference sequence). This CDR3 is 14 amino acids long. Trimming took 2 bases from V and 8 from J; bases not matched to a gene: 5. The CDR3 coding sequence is TGTGCCTGGAGTACTGGACAGGGAGATTCACCCCTCCACTTT. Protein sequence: CAWSTGQGDSPLHF.

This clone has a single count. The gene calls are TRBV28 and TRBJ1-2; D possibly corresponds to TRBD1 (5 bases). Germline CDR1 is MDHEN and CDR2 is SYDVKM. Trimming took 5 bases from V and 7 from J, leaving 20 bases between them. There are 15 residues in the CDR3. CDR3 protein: CASSPTLHQGGGYTF. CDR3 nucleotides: TGTGCCAGCAGTCCAACCCTTCATCAGGGCGGTGGCTACACCTTC.

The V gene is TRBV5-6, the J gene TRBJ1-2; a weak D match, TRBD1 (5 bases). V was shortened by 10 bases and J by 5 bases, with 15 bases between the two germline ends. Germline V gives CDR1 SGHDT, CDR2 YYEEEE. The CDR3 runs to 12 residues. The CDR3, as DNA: TGTGCCTCGGCAGGGTTAGGGTATGGCTACACCTTC. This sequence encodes CASAGLGYGYTF.

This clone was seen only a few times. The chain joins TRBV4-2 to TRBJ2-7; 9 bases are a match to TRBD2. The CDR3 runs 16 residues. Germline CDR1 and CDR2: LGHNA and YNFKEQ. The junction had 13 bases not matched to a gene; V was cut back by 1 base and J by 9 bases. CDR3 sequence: CASSQGLAGPGGPQYF. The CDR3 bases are TGTGCCAGCAGCCAAGGTCTAGCGGGACCCGGGGGGCCGCAGTACTTC.

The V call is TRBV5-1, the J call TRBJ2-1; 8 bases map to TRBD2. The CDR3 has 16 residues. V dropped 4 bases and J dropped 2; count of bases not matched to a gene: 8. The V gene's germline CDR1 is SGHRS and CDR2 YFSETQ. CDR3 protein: CASSVTSGGAYNEQFF. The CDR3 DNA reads TGCGCCAGCAGCGTCACTAGCGGAGGGGCCTACAATGAGCAGTTCTTC.

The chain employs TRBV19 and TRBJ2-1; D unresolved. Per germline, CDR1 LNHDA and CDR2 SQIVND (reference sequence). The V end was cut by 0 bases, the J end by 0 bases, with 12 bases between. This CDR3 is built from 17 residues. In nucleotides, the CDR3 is TGTGCCAGTAGTATAGAGGGCCCATTCAGCTCCTACAATGAGCAGTTCTTC. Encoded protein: CASSIEGPFSSYNEQFF. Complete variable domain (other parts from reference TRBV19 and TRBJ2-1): DGGITQSPKYLFRKEGQNVTLSCEQNLNHDAMYWYRQDPGQGLRLIYYSQIVNDFQKGDIAEGYSVSREKKESFPLTVTSAQKNPTAFYLCASSIEGPFSSYNEQFFGPGTRLTVL.

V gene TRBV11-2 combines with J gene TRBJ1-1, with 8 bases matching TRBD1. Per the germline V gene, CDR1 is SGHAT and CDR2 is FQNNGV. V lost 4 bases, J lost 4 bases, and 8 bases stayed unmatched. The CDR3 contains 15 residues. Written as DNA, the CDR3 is TGTGCCAGCAGCTCGACCTTTACAGGGGGCACTGAAGCTTTCTTT. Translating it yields CASSSTFTGGTEAFF.

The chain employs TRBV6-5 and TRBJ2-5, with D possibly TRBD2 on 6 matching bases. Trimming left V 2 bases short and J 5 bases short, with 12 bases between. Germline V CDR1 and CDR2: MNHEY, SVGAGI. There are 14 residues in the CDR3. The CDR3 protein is CASSYHNAGETQYF. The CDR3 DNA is TGTGCCAGCAGTTACCATAACGCGGGGGAGACCCAGTACTTC.

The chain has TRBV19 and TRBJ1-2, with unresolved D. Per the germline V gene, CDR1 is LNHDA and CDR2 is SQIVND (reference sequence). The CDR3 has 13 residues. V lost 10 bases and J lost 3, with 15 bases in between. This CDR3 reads CATRLNTDYGYTF. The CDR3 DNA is TGTGCCACCAGATTGAACACAGACTATGGCTACACCTTC.

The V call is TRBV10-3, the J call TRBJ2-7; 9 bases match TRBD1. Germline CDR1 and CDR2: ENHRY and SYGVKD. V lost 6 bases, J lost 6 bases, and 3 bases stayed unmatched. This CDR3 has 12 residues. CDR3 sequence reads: CAIRQGAREQYF. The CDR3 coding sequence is TGTGCCATCAGACAGGGGGCCCGCGAGCAGTACTTC.

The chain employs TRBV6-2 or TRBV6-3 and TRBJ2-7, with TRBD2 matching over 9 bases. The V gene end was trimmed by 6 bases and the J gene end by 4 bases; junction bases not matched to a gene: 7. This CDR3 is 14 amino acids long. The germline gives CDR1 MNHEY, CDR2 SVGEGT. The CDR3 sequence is CASSPAGGYYEQYF. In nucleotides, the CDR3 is TGTGCCAGCAGCCCAGCGGGGGGTTATTACGAGCAGTACTTC.

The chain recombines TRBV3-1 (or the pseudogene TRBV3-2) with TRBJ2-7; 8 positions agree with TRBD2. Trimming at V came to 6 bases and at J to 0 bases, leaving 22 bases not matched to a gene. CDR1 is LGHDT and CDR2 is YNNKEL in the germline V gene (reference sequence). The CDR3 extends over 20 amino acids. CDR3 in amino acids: CASSRSTTSVPAFPSYEQYF. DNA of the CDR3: TGTGCCAGCAGTCGAAGCACGACTAGCGTTCCGGCGTTTCCCTCCTACGAGCAGTACTTC.

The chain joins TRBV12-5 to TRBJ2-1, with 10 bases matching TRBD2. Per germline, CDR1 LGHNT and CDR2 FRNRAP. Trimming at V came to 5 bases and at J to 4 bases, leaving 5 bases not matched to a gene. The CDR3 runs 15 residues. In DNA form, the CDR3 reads TGTGCTAGTGGTAACCTAGCGGGAGAGTACAATGAGCAGTTCTTC. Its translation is CASGNLAGEYNEQFF.

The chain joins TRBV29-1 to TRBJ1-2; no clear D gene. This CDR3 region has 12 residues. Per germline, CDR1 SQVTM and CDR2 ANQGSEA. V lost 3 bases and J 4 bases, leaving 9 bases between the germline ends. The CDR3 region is CSVEARIYGYTF. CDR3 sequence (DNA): TGCAGCGTTGAGGCCAGAATCTATGGCTACACCTTC.